This T cell receptor beta chain was recovered during a study of blood T cell repertoires in COVID-19. Across the study: Spain, Italy and the United States supplied samples that represented acute and convalescent COVID-19. Nucleic acid was either cDNA or gDNA, and it came from T cells, B-cell-depleted T cells, or PBMCs.

V was cut by 3 bases and J by 5 bases, with 23 bases left in between. Germline V gives CDR1 SNHLY, CDR2 FYNNEI. There are 18 residues in the CDR3. In the authors' workflow: From reference gene primer amplification, estimates of nucleated cell counts were derived. Data came from immunoSEQ multiplex PCR; TCRdb stores just in-frame clones and leaves some out. Clonal size and the V and J genes are those of that table, whereas D and trimming came from the DNA. Of some 200,000 clones listed, less than 90% are singletons. This sequence originates from a woman aged 80 or over with active or convalescent COVID-19. The chain recombines TRBV2 with TRBJ1-5, with TRBD1 as a possible D gene (6 bases). The sequenced material came from peripheral blood. This chain's CDR3 is CASSDRRSRDTRDQPQHF. The CDR3 DNA sequence: TGTGCCAGCAGTGACCGGCGGTCCCGGGACACGAGGGATCAGCCCCAGCATTTT.